This entry concerns a single T cell receptor beta chain. The CDR3 spans 15 residues. Trimming removed 0 bases from V and 8 bases from J; junction bases left unmatched: 9. Clones were sequenced by immunoSEQ multiplex PCR, and TCRdb holds only the in-frame ones, with some missing. This sample yields tens of thousands of clones, of which about 96% are seen a single time; approximately 0.075% belongs to the top ten. The sample is drawn from a study of T cells after somatic rescue of genetic block. The sequence came from a child under two years old. The chain uses TRBV5-7 and TRBJ1-2; 8 bases are shared with TRBD1. TRBV5-7 is assigned to the ORF class and has an uncertain function. Sequencing input: peripheral blood mononuclear cells (PBMCs). In DNA form, the CDR3 reads TGTGCCAGCAGCTTGGAGGTGACAGGGGCTCGGGGCTACACCTTC. Its protein is CASSLEVTGARGYTF.